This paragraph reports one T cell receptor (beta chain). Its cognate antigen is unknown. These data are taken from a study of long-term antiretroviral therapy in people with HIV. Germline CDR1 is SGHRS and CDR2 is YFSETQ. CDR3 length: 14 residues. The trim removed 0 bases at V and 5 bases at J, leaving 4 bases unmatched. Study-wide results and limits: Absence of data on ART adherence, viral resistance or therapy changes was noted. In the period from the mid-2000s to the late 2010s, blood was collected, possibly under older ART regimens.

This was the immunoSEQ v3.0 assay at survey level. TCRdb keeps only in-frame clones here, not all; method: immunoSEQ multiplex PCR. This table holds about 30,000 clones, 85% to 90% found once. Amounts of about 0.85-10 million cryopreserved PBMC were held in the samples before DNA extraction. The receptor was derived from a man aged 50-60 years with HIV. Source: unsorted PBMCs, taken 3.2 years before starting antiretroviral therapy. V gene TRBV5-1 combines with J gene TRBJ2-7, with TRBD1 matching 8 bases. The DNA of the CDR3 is TGCGCCAGCAGCTTGGGGACAGGGTCCCACGAGCAGTACTTC. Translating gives CASSLGTGSHEQYF.